The text below deals with one T cell receptor beta chain. The CDR3 has 17 amino acids. CDR1 is SGHDT, CDR2 YYEEEE, per germline. After removal of 0 bases from V and 5 bases from J, the junction contained 12 bases not matched to a gene. The entry originates in a study of blood T cell repertoires in COVID-19. Study processing details: Amplified reference gene primers provided the basis for estimating nucleated cell counts. Method: immunoSEQ multiplex PCR; TCRdb's copy keeps in-frame clones and lacks some. V and J calls plus clone size are reproduced from that table; the DNA served to infer D and trimming. The table has roughly 200,000 clones, roughly four fifths seen once.

Material: peripheral blood. The receptor was isolated from a woman in her 40s with COVID-19, enrolled during active disease. This chain joins TRBV5-6 and TRBJ2-7; 9 nucleotides line up with TRBD1. CDR3 region: CASSLAGQGKVNHEQYV. The CDR3, as DNA: TGTGCCAGCAGCTTGGCCGGACAGGGGAAGGTTAATCACGAGCAGTACGTC.